Reported below is one TCR beta chain. No antigen is known for it. Base qualities are not at hand, and no much larger clone is one base apart. The CDR3, from cysteine to phenylalanine, totals 13 residues. Only CDR3 DNA remains: 39 bases, in frame from the first base. At the junction V is shortened by 3 bases and J by 6 bases, with 9 bases in between. The germline V gene provides CDR1 KGHSH and CDR2 LQKENI. These data belong to a study of blood T cell repertoires in COVID-19 (dated by TCRdb to 2019 to 2021). Notes on the research overall: The collaborator samples originated in the United States, Italy and Spain and spanned the acute and convalescent phases of COVID-19. Samples came from the ongoing ImmuneRACE study (first 160 participants) plus 1,254 subjects from 6 global collaborators. Where HLA class I and class II types were available, the types were taken from metadata supplied by the sample provider, not from assay-based typing. The repertoires were released in a freely available public database intended as a resource for research on the immune response to SARS-CoV-2. The material from the prospective study consisted of cDNA or gDNA derived from T cells, B-cell-depleted T cells, or PBMCs. Subjects who had been exposed to COVID-19, were actively infected with it, or had recovered from it provided the deeply sampled blood TCRbeta repertoires that made up the dataset. The sample metadata nearly always contained a de-identified subject ID, COVID-19 status, age in years and sex.

General study outcomes and caveats: The amount of clinical and demographic metadata varied by source and participant and was provided uncurated.

TCRbeta CDR3 regions were amplified from genomic DNA by means of the immunoSEQ Assay, a bias-controlled multiplex PCR. In the authors' own workflow: The number of nucleated cells in each sample was estimated by amplification of reference gene primers within the assay. Sequence reads were collapsed and filtered to measure the absolute abundance of every unique TCRbeta CDR3 rearrangement. For each sample, productive Simpson clonality was calculated by taking the square root of Simpson's diversity index across productive rearrangements. In TCRdb, the immuneACCESS table is reduced to in-frame sequences with V and J assigned. These tables do not hold every clone; where another copy was compared, an unresolved V gene accounts for under half, and the others remain unexplained. The V and J calls and the clone size are those of that table, but D and trimming were determined from the DNA. The sample table records approximately 310,000 clones; roughly 85% of these occur just once. The top ten constitute under 2% of the sample.

Enrolling through a virtual design, the prospective study's participants ranged in age from about 18 to 89 years and lived across 24 United States geographic areas. Cohort assignment in the prospective study relied on participant-reported clinical history from a screening survey and a study questionnaire. Exposed participants were defined as having been in contact with someone with a PCR-confirmed or clinician-diagnosed COVID-19 case within 2 weeks of study entry. Mobile phlebotomists in the prospective study collected whole blood, serum and a nasopharyngeal or oropharyngeal swab from every participant. Prospective study participants could optionally give additional blood draws and questionnaires over a 2-month period. Prospective study blood samples were shipped either frozen or at room temperature before DNA extraction.

The origin of this receptor is a woman aged 25-40 years who had been exposed to COVID-19. Sequenced material: PBMCs or T cells enriched from blood (not recorded which). The chain is made from TRBV18 and TRBJ1-5; there is no confident call for the D gene. CDR3 sequence: CASSPIDSQPQHF. The nucleotide sequence reads as follows: TGTGCCAGCTCACCGATCGACTCTCAGCCCCAGCATTTT.